The T cell receptor beta chain under discussion was sequenced for a study of CD8 T cells in ankylosing spondylitis (dated by TCRdb to 2016 to 2017). At the level of the whole study: The study profiled T cell receptor beta repertoires in healthy donors and ankylosing spondylitis patients to find disease-linked TCR variants. The whole study cohort included about a hundred healthy donors and about two dozen ankylosing spondylitis patients. Peripheral blood was sampled, and synovial fluid was also collected from ankylosing spondylitis patients. Study-level results and caveats: The disease-linked clones showed a CD8+ phenotype and occurred at relatively low frequencies in peripheral blood. Some motif variants were previously reported in synovial fluid and blood of reactive arthritis patients, suggesting common disease-initiation mechanisms. Blood from ankylosing spondylitis patients appeared to be characterized by a TCR beta motif composed of about eight highly homologous amino acid variants. The disease-linked clones were reported to be significantly enriched in matched synovial fluid samples from ankylosing spondylitis patients.

Sequencing was carried out with an Illumina HiSeq 2500. TCR beta libraries were prepared by quantitative 5'-RACE with molecular barcodes. Per the original workflow: A new computational method based on a probabilistic model of VDJ rearrangement was used to identify disease-linked TCR variants. Through fastp at Q25 and MiXCR, TCRdb rebuilt clones from the public reads, retaining in-frame beta chains. CDR3 protein duplicates are merged, each entry listing the most common genes and DNA. TCRdb, rather than the study authors, made the V and J calls. Present in this sample are nearly 350,000 distinct CDR3 sequences, about 14% of which were seen just once. Around 0.99% of the sample is taken by the ten largest. The sample holds many counts of this clonotype. The antigen it binds to is not known. Per-nucleotide qualities are absent, and no much larger clonotype sits a single base away. The sequenced sample consisted of blood, either unsorted or a sorted T cell fraction (not recorded which). This clonotype originated in a male donor with ankylosing spondylitis or in good health (not recorded which).

The bases are TGTGCCAGCAGTTCGGCAGGGAACTATGGCTACACCTTC. Translated, it reads CASSSAGNYGYTF. The rearrangement joined TRBV12-3 or TRBV12-4 to TRBJ1-2; the D gene is possibly TRBD1, with 5 bases matching. Counted from cysteine to phenylalanine, this CDR3 has 13 amino acids. The kept DNA is CDR3 alone, 39 bases in frame from the first base. Trimming at the junction amounts to 4 bases on V and 2 bases on J, and the germline ends lie 8 bases apart.